The 28 T cell receptor beta chains below come from one sample, sequenced in a study of blood T cells in healthy people across ages. Alongside a J-beta primer mix, a sample-barcoded 5' primer served in a second PCR lasting about 7 to 11 cycles. TCRdb used MiXCR to reprocess the 5' RACE reads, holding one entry per CDR3 protein. The sample has more than 1,000,000 distinct CDR3 sequences, 25% seen once; the top ten hold around 0.75%. The same sample was also studied in work on T cells of mothers and their children.

The source material was blood. The source is a girl aged 2-9 years in good health.

The chain has TRBV5-1 and TRBJ1-1, with D unclear. The CDR3 totals 16 residues. Germline V gives CDR1 SGHRS, CDR2 YFSETQ. V gave up 1 base and J gave up 0 bases, with 13 bases separating them. The CDR3 DNA follows: TGCGCCAGCAGCTTGTTTCCAGACCGGATGAACACTGAAGCTTTCTTT. Protein: CASSLFPDRMNTEAFF.

This clonotype was seen a handful of times. The chain couples TRBV7-9 to TRBJ2-7; no reliable D call. Trimming stripped 3 bases from V and 2 bases from J, with 8 bases between. The CDR3 sequence is 13 residues long. Germline CDR1 and CDR2: SEHNR and FQNEAQ (reference sequence). CDR3 residues: CASSFVGTYEQYF. The CDR3 DNA sequence: TGTGCCAGCAGCTTTGTAGGGACCTACGAGCAGTACTTC.

This clonotype was seen only a few times. The chain couples TRBV7-2 to TRBJ2-5, with 7 nucleotides matching TRBD1. Germline loops: CDR1 SGHTA, CDR2 FQGNSA. The V segment lost 5 bases and the J segment 5 bases; nucleotides outside the gene matches: 11. The CDR3 totals 15 residues. The CDR3 here is CASSQTGRSEETQYF. CDR3 bases: TGTGCCAGCAGCCAGACAGGGAGATCGGAGGAGACCCAGTACTTC.

The V and J genes are TRBV7-2 and TRBJ2-7; the D gene is possibly TRBD2 (5 bases). The germline V and J ends were trimmed by 2 bases and 2 bases, with 10 bases remaining between them. The CDR3 contains 14 residues. Germline assignment: CDR1 SGHTA and CDR2 FQGNSA. The CDR3 nucleotides are TGTGCCAGCAGCTTAACTGCGGGCCCCTACGAGCAGTACTTC. Translation gives CASSLTAGPYEQYF.

The V call is TRBV12-3 or TRBV12-4, the J call TRBJ2-1; D is perhaps TRBD2 (7 bases). The CDR3 runs 15 residues. V was clipped by 2 bases and J by 6 bases, with 14 bases between them. The chain's CDR3 is CASSLWRGPRNEQFF. The DNA of the CDR3 is TGTGCCAGCAGTTTATGGCGGGGGCCCCGCAATGAGCAGTTCTTC.

This clonotype occurred a few times. This chain connects TRBV7-2 to TRBJ2-5; D is possibly TRBD2 (6 bases). The DNA end is more similar to TRBJ2-7, so the J call may be wrong. This CDR3 region has 15 residues. Germline CDR1 and CDR2: SGHTA and FQGNSA. The CDR3 DNA reads as TGTGCCAGCAGCTTAGAAGCGGGTGCCCCCTACGAGCAGTACTTC. Its protein is CASSLEAGAPYEQYF.

This clonotype was counted only a few times. The chain recombines TRBV7-8 with TRBJ2-3; D may be TRBD2 (5 bases). V gave up 1 base and J gave up 2 bases, with 10 bases separating them. This CDR3 comprises 15 residues. The germline CDR1 and CDR2 sequences are SGHVS and FQNEAQ. CDR3 in DNA: TGTGCCAGCAGCTTAGACGGACTCCCCACAGATACGCAGTATTTT. Amino acids: CASSLDGLPTDTQYF.

The sample holds a few counts of this clonotype. This chain joins TRBV7-9 and TRBJ2-1; 7 positions match TRBD2. The CDR3 extends over 18 amino acids. Germline assignment: CDR1 SEHNR and CDR2 FQNEAQ (reference sequence). V lost 1 base, J lost 8 bases, and 17 bases stayed unmatched. In DNA, the CDR3 is TGTGCCAGCAGCTTAGTTGGGGGAGGGCCTTCTATTTATGATGAGCAGTTCTTC. Protein sequence: CASSLVGGGPSIYDEQFF. Full variable domain (rest looked up from reference TRBV7-9 and TRBJ2-1): DTGVSQNPRHKITKRGQNVTFRCDPISEHNRLYWYRQTLGQGPEFLTYFQNEAQLEKSRLLSDRFSAERPKGSFSTLEIQRTEQGDSAMYLCASSLVGGGPSIYDEQFFGPGTRLTVL.

This chain joins TRBV10-3 and TRBJ2-3, with D possibly called TRBD1 or TRBD2 (6 bases each). V lost 1 base and J lost 1, with 9 bases in between. Germline V gene lookup returns CDR1 ENHRY and CDR2 SYGVKD. The CDR3 has 15 amino acids. The CDR3 region is CAISEFRGRTDTQYF. In nucleotides, the CDR3 is TGTGCCATCAGTGAGTTCCGGGGGCGCACAGATACGCAGTATTTT.

This clonotype has more than one count but fewer than ten. The chain links TRBV6-6 to TRBJ1-1; D is undetermined. This CDR3 contains 13 residues. Germline V lookup: CDR1 MNHNY, CDR2 SVGAGI (reference sequence). The V gene lost 0 bases and the J gene lost 3 bases, with 5 bases spanning the gap. The chain's CDR3 is CASSYSADTEAFF. In DNA form, the CDR3 reads TGTGCCAGCAGTTACTCGGCGGACACTGAAGCTTTCTTT.

There are a few counts of this clonotype. The chain links TRBV7-9 to TRBJ1-2, with D perhaps TRBD1 (5 bases). The CDR3 has 14 residues. From germline, CDR1 is SEHNR and CDR2 FQNEAQ (reference sequence). Deletions cut 6 bases from V and 2 bases from J, with 13 bases between. The CDR3 spells CASSSMRGNYGYTF. The CDR3 DNA sequence: TGTGCCAGCAGTTCCATGAGGGGCAACTATGGCTACACCTTC.

In its sample, this clonotype was seen a few times. V is TRBV10-3 and J is TRBJ1-5; D is possibly TRBD1 (5 bases). V lost 0 bases to trimming and J lost 3 bases, with 6 bases between them. Germline CDR1 ENHRY, CDR2 SYGVKD. This CDR3 region has 14 residues. The CDR3 nucleotides read TGTGCCATCAGTGAGTCGGGGCACAATCAGCCCCAGCATTTT. This gives the protein CAISESGHNQPQHF.

This clonotype showed up just once. The V call is TRBV28, the J call TRBJ1-1; D possibly corresponds to TRBD1 (5 bases). CDR1 and CDR2 (germline): MDHEN, SYDVKM. The CDR3 has 16 residues. V lost 3 bases and J 1 base, leaving 15 bases between the germline ends. The CDR3 nucleotides are TGTGCCAGCAGTTTCCCTCGGGGGATCGGGAACACTGAAGCTTTCTTT. This encodes CASSFPRGIGNTEAFF.

The chain links TRBV20-1 to TRBJ2-7; D call uncertain. Trimming cost V 6 bases and J 5 bases, with 14 bases left between them. Germline V CDR1 and CDR2: DFQATT, SNEGSKA (reference sequence). The CDR3 is 12 residues long. The CDR3 nucleotides read TGCAGTGCCGTCACCGCCCGCAACGAGCAGTACTTC. This encodes CSAVTARNEQYF.

The chain's CDR3 is CASSLRVGVSYEQYF. CDR3 coding DNA: TGTGCCAGCAGCCTACGGGTCGGGGTCTCCTACGAGCAGTACTTC. This chain joins TRBV28 and TRBJ2-7; a possible D gene is TRBD2 (5 bases). Per the germline V gene, CDR1 is MDHEN and CDR2 is SYDVKM. V was shortened by 6 bases and J by 0 bases, with 15 bases between the two germline ends. The CDR3 covers 15 residues.

The genes are TRBV20-1 and TRBJ1-1; 7 bases fit TRBD1. This CDR3 is 15 amino acids long. Per the germline V gene, CDR1 is DFQATT and CDR2 is SNEGSKA (reference sequence). V shed 0 bases and J 8 bases; nucleotides not matched to a gene: 12. The CDR3 DNA reads as TGCAGTGCTAGAGAATCAGACAGGGTTAAAATGGAAGCTTTCTTT. Translation: CSARESDRVKMEAFF.

This clonotype was counted between two and nine times. J is TRBJ1-3 and V is TRBV20-1, with D unclear. V lost 6 bases and J 4 bases, leaving 7 bases between the germline ends. The CDR3 contains 11 residues. Germline-derived CDR1 and CDR2 are DFQATT and SNEGSKA (reference sequence). The CDR3 loop is CSAYGGNTIYF. DNA for the CDR3: TGCAGTGCGTACGGGGGAAACACCATATATTTT.

The genes are TRBV28 and TRBJ1-5; D unresolved. Germline lookup yields CDR1 MDHEN and CDR2 SYDVKM. The germline V and J ends were trimmed by 2 bases and 4 bases, with 6 bases remaining between them. This CDR3 has 13 amino acids. The CDR3 DNA reads TGTGCCAGCAGTTTACAGGAAAATCAGCCCCAGCATTTT. Translation gives CASSLQENQPQHF.

The chain is built from TRBV7-9 and TRBJ1-1, with a weak D call TRBD1 (6 bases). V gave up 3 bases and J gave up 3 bases, with 8 bases separating them. Germline V gene lookup returns CDR1 SEHNR and CDR2 FQNEAQ (reference sequence). The CDR3 consists of 13 residues. As DNA, the CDR3 is TGTGCCAGCAGCTTTAGGACAGACACTGAAGCTTTCTTT. Amino acids: CASSFRTDTEAFF.

CDR3 protein: CASSWGEDTEAFF. The CDR3 DNA reads as TGTGCCAGCAGTTGGGGGGAGGACACTGAAGCTTTCTTT. The chain uses TRBV12-3 or TRBV12-4 and TRBJ1-1; possibly TRBD1 for D (5 bases). This CDR3 has 13 residues. The V gene lost 4 bases and the J gene lost 3 bases, with 9 bases spanning the gap.

The rearrangement links TRBV7-9 to TRBJ2-1; 8 bases line up with TRBD2. The CDR3 runs 15 residues. V was pared by 6 bases and J by 9 bases, with 13 bases of the junction left unmatched. Germline V gene lookup returns CDR1 SEHNR and CDR2 FQNEAQ (reference sequence). The CDR3 DNA reads as TGTGCCAGCAGTTCCGCAATCGGGGGGGATGGTGAGCAGTTCTTC. Encoded protein: CASSSAIGGDGEQFF. The entire variable domain, with the rest obtained from reference TRBV7-9 and TRBJ2-1, is as follows: DTGVSQNPRHKITKRGQNVTFRCDPISEHNRLYWYRQTLGQGPEFLTYFQNEAQLEKSRLLSDRFSAERPKGSFSTLEIQRTEQGDSAMYLCASSSAIGGDGEQFFGPGTRLTVL.

The rearrangement uses TRBV29-1 and TRBJ1-2, with D unclear. Germline assignment: CDR1 SQVTM and CDR2 ANQGSEA. The CDR3 loop spans 12 amino acids. V lost 3 bases to trimming and J lost 4 bases, with 9 bases between them. The CDR3 region has the DNA TGCAGCGTTGAGGAATCTGGCTATGGCTACACCTTC. The encoded protein is CSVEESGYGYTF.

This chain links TRBV5-1 with TRBJ2-5, with 9 nucleotides matching TRBD1. CDR3 size: 15 residues. J was trimmed by 5 bases and V by 5 bases; bases with no gene match: 10. In germline, CDR1 is SGHRS, CDR2 YFSETQ. CDR3 in DNA: TGCGCCAGCAGACCGCCGGGACAGGGCCTGGAGACCCAGTACTTC. Protein: CASRPPGQGLETQYF.

In this sample, this clonotype turned up a few times. The chain carries TRBV11-2 and TRBJ2-6; tentative D call: TRBD1 (5 bases). V was trimmed by 1 base and J by 1 base, leaving 14 bases between them. The CDR3 consists of 18 residues. CDR1 and CDR2 (germline): SGHAT, FQNNGV. CDR3 loop: CASSLVPGLRSGANVLTF. CDR3 DNA sequence: TGTGCCAGCAGCTTAGTTCCAGGGTTAAGGTCTGGGGCCAACGTCCTGACTTTC.

The chain links TRBV20-1 to TRBJ2-6, with 8 bases fitting TRBD1. Germline V gene data show CDR1 as DFQATT and CDR2 as SNEGSKA (reference sequence). The V segment lost 6 bases and the J segment 0 bases; nucleotides outside the gene matches: 13. CDR3 size: 18 residues. As DNA, the CDR3 is TGCAGTGCGGAGAGTTTGAGGACAGGGAACTCTGGGGCCAACGTCCTGACTTTC. It is translated as CSAESLRTGNSGANVLTF.

This clonotype has only a few counts. The rearrangement links TRBV7-2 to TRBJ2-3; 9 bases match TRBD1. Germline V CDR1 and CDR2: SGHTA, FQGNSA. The CDR3 loop spans 16 amino acids. V gave up 5 bases and J gave up 4 bases; unmatched junction bases: 10. The DNA for the CDR3 is TGTGCCAGCAGCCACCCAGACAGGGGGTTTGCAGATACGCAGTATTTT. Translated, it gives CASSHPDRGFADTQYF.

V is TRBV29-1 and J is TRBJ1-2, with D possibly being TRBD1 (5 bases). V was pared by 6 bases and J by 6 bases, with 14 bases between. Germline values: CDR1 SQVTM, CDR2 ANQGSEA. This CDR3 contains 12 residues. The CDR3 coding sequence is TGCAGCGTCCCGGGGCAGCCAAATGGCTACACCTTC. Protein: CSVPGQPNGYTF.

This clonotype was seen a few times. The chain links TRBV9 to TRBJ1-2; no clear D. The CDR3 loop spans 13 amino acids. Germline assignment: CDR1 SGDLS and CDR2 YYNGEE. Trimming took 6 bases from V and 5 from J, leaving 14 bases between them. In DNA form, the CDR3 reads TGTGCCAGCAAATCGACTCGGGATTATGGCTACACCTTC. Translation: CASKSTRDYGYTF.